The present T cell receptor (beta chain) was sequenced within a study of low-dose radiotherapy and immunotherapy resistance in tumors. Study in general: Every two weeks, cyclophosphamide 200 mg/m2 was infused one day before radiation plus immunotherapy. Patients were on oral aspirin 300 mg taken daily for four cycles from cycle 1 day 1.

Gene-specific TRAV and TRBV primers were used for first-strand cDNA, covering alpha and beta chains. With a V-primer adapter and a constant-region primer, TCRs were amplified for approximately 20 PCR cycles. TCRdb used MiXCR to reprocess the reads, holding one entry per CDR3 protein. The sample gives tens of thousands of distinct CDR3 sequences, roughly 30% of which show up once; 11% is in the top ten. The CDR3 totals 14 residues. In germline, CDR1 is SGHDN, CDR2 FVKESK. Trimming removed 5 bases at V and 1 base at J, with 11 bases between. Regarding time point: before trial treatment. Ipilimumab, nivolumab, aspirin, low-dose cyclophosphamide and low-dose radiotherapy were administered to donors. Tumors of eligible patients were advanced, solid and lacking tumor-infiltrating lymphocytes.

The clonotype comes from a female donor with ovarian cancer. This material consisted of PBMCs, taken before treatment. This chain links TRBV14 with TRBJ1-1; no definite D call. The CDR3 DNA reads TGTGCCAGCAGCTTCGCGATACCGAACACTGAAGCTTTCTTT. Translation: CASSFAIPNTEAFF.